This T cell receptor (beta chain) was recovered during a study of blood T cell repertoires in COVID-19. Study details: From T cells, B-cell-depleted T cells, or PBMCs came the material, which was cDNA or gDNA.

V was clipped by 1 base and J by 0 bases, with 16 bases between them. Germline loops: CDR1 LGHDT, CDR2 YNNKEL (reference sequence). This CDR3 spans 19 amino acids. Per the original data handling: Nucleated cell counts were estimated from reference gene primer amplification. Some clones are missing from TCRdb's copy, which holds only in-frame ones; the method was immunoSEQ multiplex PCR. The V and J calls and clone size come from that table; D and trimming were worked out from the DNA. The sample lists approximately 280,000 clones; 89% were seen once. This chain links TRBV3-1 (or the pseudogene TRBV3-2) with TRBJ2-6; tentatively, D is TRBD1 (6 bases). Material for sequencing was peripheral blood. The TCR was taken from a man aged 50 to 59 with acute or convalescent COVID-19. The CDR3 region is CASSQVRGRGFSGANVLTF. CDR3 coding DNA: TGTGCCAGCAGCCAAGTCAGGGGAAGGGGTTTCTCTGGGGCCAACGTCCTGACTTTC.